This TCR beta chain was recovered during a study of cytomegalovirus exposure and HLA in healthy donors. Whole-study results and caveats: Analysis performed later showed TCR beta chains linked to HLA being more clonally expanded than equally common others. In a later analysis, V- and J-gene trimming of beta chains associated with a DCLRE1C missense variant, replicated independently.

A remark on this clone: What it binds is not known.

V lost 4 bases, J lost 3 bases, and 9 bases lay in between. CDR1 is LNHDA and CDR2 is SQIVND in the germline V gene (reference sequence). This CDR3 is 14 amino acids long. PCR involved 60 Vbeta and 13 Jbeta primers. Only in-frame clones appear in the TCRdb table, and some are missing; sequencing was by immunoSEQ multiplex PCR. This sample has 150,000 to 200,000 clones, with roughly 78% found just once. The chain is built from TRBV19 and TRBJ1-4; D is uncertain. Sequenced input: PBMCs. The clonotype was recovered from a woman in her thirties or forties in good health and CMV-seronegative. DNA of the CDR3: TGTGCCAGTAGTAGTGGGCAGCCTAATGAAAAACTGTTTTTT. Its translation is CASSSGQPNEKLFF.